These 28 T cell receptor beta chains were sequenced from one sample in a study of blood T cell repertoires in COVID-19. Measured with immunoSEQ multiplex PCR; TCRdb has only the in-frame clones, and not every one. This sample yields more than 400,000 clones, of which approximately 85% are seen a single time; roughly 3.2% belongs to the top ten. The material sequenced was peripheral blood. Every receptor here comes from a human donor in a cohort sampled during active COVID-19.

This clone was seen a single time. The chain recombines TRBV5-4 with TRBJ2-1; possible D gene TRBD2, 5 bases. Deletions cut 1 base from V and 1 base from J, with 6 bases between. Germline CDR1 is SGHNT and CDR2 is YYREEE (reference sequence). This CDR3 region has 14 residues. CDR3 residues: CASSLSGSYNEQFF. The CDR3 nucleotides read TGTGCCAGCAGCTTGTCGGGGTCCTACAATGAGCAGTTCTTC. Full variable domain (missing parts from reference TRBV5-4 and TRBJ2-1): ETGVTQSPTHLIKTRGQQVTLRCSSQSGHNTVSWYQQALGQGPQFIFQYYREEENGRGNFPPRFSGLQFPNYSSELNVNALELDDSALYLCASSLSGSYNEQFFGPGTRLTVL.

This clone was seen only a few times. The same CDR3 arises from other DNA sequences in this sample as well. The chain recombines TRBV9 with TRBJ2-2; D uncertain. This CDR3 is 12 amino acids long. Trimming pared 4 bases from V and 2 bases from J, leaving 3 bases between. Germline lookup yields CDR1 SGDLS and CDR2 YYNGEE. The CDR3 region has the DNA TGTGCCAGCAGCCTCAACACCGGGGAGCTGTTTTTT. This translates into CASSLNTGELFF.

The rearrangement joins TRBV7-2 to TRBJ2-3; D may be TRBD1 (6 bases). Germline CDR1 is SGHTA and CDR2 is FQGNSA. CDR3 length: 13 residues. The V gene lost 5 bases and the J gene lost 7 bases, with 13 bases spanning the gap. The CDR3 nucleotides read TGTGCCAGCAGCCCCACCGGGACAAATACGCAGTATTTT. This sequence encodes CASSPTGTNTQYF. Supplemented by reference TRBV7-2 and TRBJ2-3, the full variable domain reads GAGVSQSPSNKVTEKGKDVELRCDPISGHTALYWYRQSLGQGLEFLIYFQGNSAPDKSGLPSDRFSAERTGGSVSTLTIQRTQQEDSAVYLCASSPTGTNTQYFGPGTRLTVL.

The genes are TRBV28 and TRBJ1-5; D uncertain. The CDR3 is made up of 13 amino acids. Per germline, CDR1 MDHEN and CDR2 SYDVKM. Deletions cut 5 bases from V and 6 bases from J, with 11 bases between. Written as DNA, the CDR3 is TGTGCCAGCAGTCGAGAGCTCCCTCAGCCCCAGCATTTT. Translation: CASSRELPQPQHF.

V and J are TRBV12-3 or TRBV12-4 and TRBJ1-2; 7 bases agree with TRBD1. Losses at the gene ends were 8 bases for V and 2 bases for J; bases not matched to a gene: 2. The CDR3 is made up of 12 amino acids. CDR3 loop: CASSQGNYGYTF. CDR3 coding DNA: TGTGCCAGCTCACAGGGGAACTATGGCTACACCTTC.

The gene calls are TRBV6-5 and TRBJ2-7; 8 bases match TRBD2. V gave up 6 bases and J gave up 4 bases; unmatched junction bases: 5. Looked up from germline, CDR1 is MNHEY and CDR2 is SVGAGI. The CDR3 consists of 13 residues. CDR3: CASSRSGEYEQYF. CDR3 sequence (DNA): TGTGCCAGCAGCCGTAGCGGGGAATACGAGCAGTACTTC.

The rearrangement links TRBV5-4 to TRBJ1-2, with TRBD1 matching 9 bases. The CDR3 covers 15 residues. The J segment lost 4 bases and the V segment lost 2 bases, leaving 6 bases of the junction unmatched. Per the germline V gene, CDR1 is SGHNT and CDR2 is YYREEE (reference sequence). The CDR3 sequence: CASSLPGQGTYGYTF. CDR3 nucleotide sequence: TGTGCCAGCAGCTTACCGGGACAGGGTACCTATGGCTACACCTTC.

J is TRBJ2-2 and V is TRBV5-4, with TRBD2 matching over 11 bases. The V gene end was trimmed by 5 bases and the J gene end by 2 bases; junction bases not matched to a gene: 8. Germline-derived CDR1 and CDR2 are SGHNT and YYREEE (reference sequence). The CDR3 has 17 amino acids. In DNA form, the CDR3 reads TGTGCCAGCAGTCAGGGACTAGCGGATATAAACACCGGGGAGCTGTTTTTT. Amino acids: CASSQGLADINTGELFF.

The gene calls are TRBV19 and TRBJ1-2; 8 positions agree with TRBD1. V gave up 6 bases and J gave up 4 bases; unmatched junction bases: 10. Per germline, CDR1 LNHDA and CDR2 SQIVND (reference sequence). CDR3 length: 15 residues. Here the CDR3 reads CASRSSRDRSYGYTF. The DNA for the CDR3 is TGTGCCAGTAGGAGTTCCCGGGACAGGAGCTATGGCTACACCTTC.

The chain links TRBV5-6 to TRBJ1-2; D call uncertain. V lost 4 bases, J lost 3 bases, and 19 bases lay in between. CDR1 SGHDT and CDR2 YYEEEE come from the germline V gene. CDR3 length: 16 residues. In nucleotides, the CDR3 is TGTGCCAGCAGCCGCTATGCCGCTATAGTCCACTATGGCTACACCTTC. Its translation is CASSRYAAIVHYGYTF. The full variable domain, with the rest looked up from reference TRBV5-6 and TRBJ1-2, is DAGVTQSPTHLIKTRGQQVTLRCSPKSGHDTVSWYQQALGQGPQFIFQYYEEEERQRGNFPDRFSGHQFPNYSSELNVNALLLGDSALYLCASSRYAAIVHYGYTFGSGTRLTVV.

The chain carries TRBV6-5 and TRBJ1-4, with a possible D match to TRBD1 (5 bases). Per germline, CDR1 MNHEY and CDR2 SVGAGI. The CDR3 contains 14 residues. V was trimmed by 4 bases and J by 7 bases, leaving 13 bases between them. This CDR3 is CASSSRTGVEKLFF. The CDR3, as DNA: TGTGCCAGCAGTTCCCGGACGGGGGTTGAAAAACTGTTTTTT.

The gene calls are TRBV11-2 and TRBJ2-3; 13 bases match TRBD2. The germline V gene has CDR1 SGHAT and CDR2 FQNNGV. The J segment lost 4 bases and the V segment lost 6 bases, leaving 4 bases of the junction unmatched. CDR3 size: 15 residues. The CDR3 sequence: CASRKLAGGSDTQYF. CDR3 nucleotides: TGTGCCAGCAGGAAACTAGCGGGAGGGTCAGATACGCAGTATTTT.

The J gene is TRBJ2-7, the V gene TRBV30, with D perhaps TRBD2 (6 bases). Trimming took off 4 bases at V and 3 bases at J, with 13 bases between the two ends. This CDR3 has 13 amino acids. Germline lookup yields CDR1 GTSNPN and CDR2 SVGIG (reference sequence). The chain's CDR3 is CAWIGGGGYEQYF. Written as DNA, the CDR3 is TGTGCCTGGATCGGGGGTGGCGGCTACGAGCAGTACTTC.

The V gene is TRBV29-1, the J gene TRBJ2-1, with 10 bases that match TRBD1. This CDR3 spans 16 amino acids. J was trimmed by 5 bases and V by 3 bases; bases with no gene match: 10. Looked up from germline, CDR1 is SQVTM and CDR2 is ANQGSEA. DNA for the CDR3: TGCAGCGTTGATCGGGCAGGACAGGGGGGGGACAATGAGCAGTTCTTC. The encoded protein is CSVDRAGQGGDNEQFF.

V gene TRBV7-2 combines with J gene TRBJ2-1; TRBD2 matches 7 bases. The CDR3 has 15 residues. With 3 bases clipped from V and 5 bases from J, the junction kept 7 bases outside the gene matches. Germline V gene sequence: CDR1 SGHTA, CDR2 FQGNSA. CDR3 bases: TGTGCCAGCAGCTTCGAGGGAGGGCCCCACAATGAGCAGTTCTTC. This gives the protein CASSFEGGPHNEQFF.

V and J are TRBV11-3 and TRBJ2-3; possibly TRBD2 for D (6 bases). V shed 4 bases and J shed 1 base, with 9 bases lying between them. The CDR3 spans 14 residues. CDR1 and CDR2 from the germline V gene are SGHNT and YENEEA. As DNA, the CDR3 is TGTGCCAGCAGCTGGGGACTGGGCACAGATACGCAGTATTTT. It yields the protein CASSWGLGTDTQYF.

CDR3 amino acids: CASSLFGGQGNEKLFF. The CDR3 coding sequence is TGCGCCAGCAGCCTCTTCGGGGGACAGGGTAATGAAAAACTGTTTTTT. The rearrangement joins TRBV4-3 to TRBJ1-4, with 9 bases matching TRBD1. The CDR3 covers 16 residues. The germline gives CDR1 LGHNA, CDR2 YSLEER. With V trimmed by 4 bases and J by 4 bases, 7 bases remained unmatched.

Remarks on this clone: Other DNA variants within this sample encode the same CDR3. V and J are TRBV2 and TRBJ1-5; D call uncertain. This CDR3 is 13 amino acids long. Germline CDR1 SNHLY, CDR2 FYNNEI. V was cut by 4 bases and J by 0 bases, with 4 bases left in between. This CDR3 is CASSAGSNQPQHF. The CDR3 DNA reads as TGTGCCAGCAGTGCCGGTAGCAATCAGCCCCAGCATTTT.

This clone appeared many times. The J gene is TRBJ1-1, the V gene TRBV9; weak D call: TRBD1 (6 bases). The CDR3 is 14 residues long. The germline gives CDR1 SGDLS, CDR2 YYNGEE. V lost 4 bases and J 4 bases, leaving 14 bases between the germline ends. This CDR3 reads CASSLSTGFTEAFF. In DNA form, the CDR3 reads TGTGCCAGCAGCCTTTCAACAGGGTTCACTGAAGCTTTCTTT.

J is TRBJ1-6 and V is TRBV2; no firm D call. V dropped 3 bases and J dropped 6 bases, with 15 bases sitting between them. This CDR3 has 16 residues. In germline, CDR1 is SNHLY, CDR2 FYNNEI. The CDR3 protein is CASSDRRTQVNSPLHF. Here the CDR3 DNA reads TGTGCCAGCAGTGATCGGCGGACTCAGGTTAATTCACCCCTCCACTTT.

The rearrangement joins TRBV29-1 to TRBJ2-7; 9 bases map to TRBD2. J lost 6 bases, V lost 4 bases, and 7 bases had no gene match. CDR1 is SQVTM, CDR2 ANQGSEA, per germline. This CDR3 comprises 13 residues. The CDR3 DNA reads as TGCAGCGTTGTAAAATTAGCGGGAGTCGAGCAGTACTTC. This sequence encodes CSVVKLAGVEQYF.

The chain links TRBV7-3 to TRBJ2-1, with 13 positions matching TRBD2. J gave up 10 bases and V 4 bases, and 10 bases lay outside the gene matches. The CDR3 consists of 16 residues. Germline CDR1 and CDR2: SGHTA and FQGTGA. DNA of the CDR3: TGTGCCAGCAGCTCCACCGGGACTAGCGGGACGGAAGAGCAGTTCTTC. Encoded protein: CASSSTGTSGTEEQFF.

This chain uses TRBV30 with TRBJ2-4; D is perhaps TRBD2 (5 bases). CDR3 size: 14 residues. Trimming cost V 6 bases and J 0 bases, with 12 bases left between them. Germline V gene data show CDR1 as GTSNPN and CDR2 as SVGIG (reference sequence). The CDR3, as DNA: TGTGCCTGTGAGAGGGCCCGAGCCAAAAACATTCAGTACTTC. Residues: CACERARAKNIQYF.

V and J are TRBV18 and TRBJ1-4; 9 nucleotides line up with TRBD1. Germline values: CDR1 KGHSH, CDR2 LQKENI. The CDR3 totals 15 residues. The V gene end was trimmed by 5 bases and the J gene end by 7 bases; junction bases not matched to a gene: 8. CDR3 nucleotides: TGTGCCAGCTCATCCGGACAGGGGTCAGGTGAAAAACTGTTTTTT. Translation gives CASSSGQGSGEKLFF.

The chain has TRBV28 and TRBJ1-2; D possibly corresponds to TRBD1 (6 bases). CDR1 is MDHEN and CDR2 is SYDVKM in the germline V gene. This CDR3 contains 12 residues. Trimming cost V 8 bases and J 8 bases, with 15 bases left between them. CDR3 nucleotide sequence: TGTGCCAGCGGGACATCGACGGGCGGCTACACCTTC. Its protein product is CASGTSTGGYTF.

This clone was recorded only once. The CDR3 DNA follows: TGTGCCAGCAGCCCGACCCACAGTTTCCGACAGTTAGCCTACAATGAGCAGTTCTTC. Protein product: CASSPTHSFRQLAYNEQFF. The rearrangement links TRBV28 to TRBJ2-1; D might be TRBD1 (5 bases). Trimming cost V 6 bases and J 2 bases, with 26 bases left between them. Germline CDR1 is MDHEN and CDR2 is SYDVKM. This CDR3 is 19 amino acids long. Full variable domain (missing parts from reference TRBV28 and TRBJ2-1): DVKVTQSSRYLVKRTGEKVFLECVQDMDHENMFWYRQDPGLGLRLIYFSYDVKMKEKGDIPEGYSVSREKKERFSLILESASTNQTSMYLCASSPTHSFRQLAYNEQFFGPGTRLTVL.

The gene calls are TRBV27 and TRBJ1-3, with 7 bases lining up with TRBD1. This CDR3 has 13 amino acids. CDR1 is MNHEY, CDR2 SMNVEV, per germline (reference sequence). The V segment lost 8 bases and the J segment 4 bases; nucleotides outside the gene matches: 5. The CDR3 region has the DNA TGTGCCAGCGTCCCAGGGGGAGGAAACACCATATATTTT. Translation: CASVPGGGNTIYF.

The table lists this clone with many counts. The DNA for the CDR3 is TGCGCCAGCAGCTCGGCCGCAGGGCCGCATGGCTACACCTTC. Translation: CASSSAAGPHGYTF. The chain combines TRBV5-1 with TRBJ1-2; possible D gene TRBD1, 5 bases. The germline gives CDR1 SGHRS, CDR2 YFSETQ. V was pared by 3 bases and J by 6 bases, with 15 bases between. This CDR3 is built from 14 residues.